What follows describes a single T cell receptor (beta chain). Method: immunoSEQ multiplex PCR; TCRdb's copy keeps in-frame clones and lacks some. The table records fewer than 130,000 clones, about 85% of them present only once. The V gene's germline CDR1 is SGHNT and CDR2 YYREEE (reference sequence). Trimming at V came to 0 bases and at J to 6 bases, leaving 2 bases not matched to a gene. The CDR3 loop spans 14 amino acids. This sample was taken from a study of PD-L1 blockade in urothelial cancer. Here the sequenced sample was PBMCs, taken around atezolizumab (anti-PD-L1) treatment. The V and J genes are TRBV5-4 and TRBJ2-7; the match to TRBD2 covers 11 bases. The sequence derives from a man aged 45-60 years with urothelial cancer. The CDR3 DNA sequence: TGTGCCAGCAGCTTGGAGCTAGCGGGAGGCGAGCAGTACTTC. It is translated as CASSLELAGGEQYF.